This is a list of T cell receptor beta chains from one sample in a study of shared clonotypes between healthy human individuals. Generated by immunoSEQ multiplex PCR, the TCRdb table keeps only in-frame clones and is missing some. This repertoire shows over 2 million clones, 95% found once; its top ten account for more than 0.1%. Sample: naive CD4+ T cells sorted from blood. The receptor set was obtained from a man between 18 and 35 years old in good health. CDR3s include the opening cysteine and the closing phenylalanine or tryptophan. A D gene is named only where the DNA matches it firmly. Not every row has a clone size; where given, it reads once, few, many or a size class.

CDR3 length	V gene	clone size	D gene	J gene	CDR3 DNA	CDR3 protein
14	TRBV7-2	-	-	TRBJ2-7	TGTGCCAGCAGCTTAATTCCAGGGTCCTACGAGCAGTACTTC	CASSLIPGSYEQYF
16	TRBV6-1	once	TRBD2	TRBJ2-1	TGTGCCAGCAGTGACCCCGGACTAGCGGGAGTAGGAGAGCAGTTCTTC	CASSDPGLAGVGEQFF
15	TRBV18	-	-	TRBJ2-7	TGTGCCAGCTCACCACCGGGACAAGGGGTTCCTATGCAGTACTTC	CASSPPGQGVPMQYF
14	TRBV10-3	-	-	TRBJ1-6	TGTGCCATCAGTGAAGGAACCTATAATTCACCCCTCCACTTT	CAISEGTYNSPLHF
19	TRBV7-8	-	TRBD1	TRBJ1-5	TGTGCCAGCAGCTTAGGCCCGCCCTTGGGACAGGCGCTTAATCAGCCCCAGCATTTT	CASSLGPPLGQALNQPQHF
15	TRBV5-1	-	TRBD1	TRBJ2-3	TGCGCCAGCAGTAATCCGGGACAGAGCACAGATACGCAGTATTTT	CASSNPGQSTDTQYF
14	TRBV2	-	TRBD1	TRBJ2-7	TGTGCCACCAAGGACAGGGCGGGCTCCTACGAGCAGTACTTC	CATKDRAGSYEQYF
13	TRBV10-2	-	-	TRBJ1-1	TGCGCCAGCAGTCCCCAGGCGAACACTGAAGCTTTCTTT	CASSPQANTEAFF
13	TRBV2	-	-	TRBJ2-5	TGTGCCACAACGGGACAAACACAAGAGACCCAGTACTTC	CATTGQTQETQYF
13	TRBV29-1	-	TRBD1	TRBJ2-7	TGCAGCGTTGGACAGGGGGCCCCCTACGAGCAGTACTTC	CSVGQGAPYEQYF
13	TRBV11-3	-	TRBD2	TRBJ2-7	TGTGCCAGCAGCCCGGGGGGACTAGAGGAGCAGTACTTC	CASSPGGLEEQYF
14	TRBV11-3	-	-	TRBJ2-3	TGTGCCAGCAGCCTGGGGGACCCGACTGATACGCAGTATTTT	CASSLGDPTDTQYF
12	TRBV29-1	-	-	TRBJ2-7	TGCAGCGTTGCACAGGGAACAACCGAGCAGTACTTC	CSVAQGTTEQYF
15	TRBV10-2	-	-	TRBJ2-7	TGCGCCACTTCGACAGCAGGGCGCCACTTCTACGAGCAGTACTTC	CATSTAGRHFYEQYF
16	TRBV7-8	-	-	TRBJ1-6	TGTGCCAGCAGCTTAGGGGAGGGGAACTATAATTCACCCCTCCACTTT	CASSLGEGNYNSPLHF
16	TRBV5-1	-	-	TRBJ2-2	TGCGCCAGCAGCGTGGAGGGACCATTTCCAACCGGGGAGCTGTTTTTT	CASSVEGPFPTGELFF
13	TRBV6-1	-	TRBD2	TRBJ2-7	TGTGCCAGCACCCCTAGCGGGAACTACGAGCAGTACTTC	CASTPSGNYEQYF
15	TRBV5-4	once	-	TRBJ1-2	TGTGCCAGCAGCTCCCCATCCGGGGGAAGTGAAGGCTACACCTTC	CASSSPSGGSEGYTF
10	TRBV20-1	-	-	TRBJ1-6	TGCAGTGCTAAGGGGGAATCCCTCCACTTT	CSAKGESLHF
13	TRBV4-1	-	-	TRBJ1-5	TGCGCCAGCAGCCAAGATGCGCTGTTACCCCAGCATTTT	CASSQDALLPQHF
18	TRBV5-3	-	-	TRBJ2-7	TGTGCCAGAAGCTTGGGCGACTTACCCGGACACCCGACGTGCGAGCAGTACTTC	CARSLGDLPGHPTCEQYF
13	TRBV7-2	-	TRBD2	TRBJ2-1	TGTGCCAGCAGCCTGGGACTAGCGGGAGATCGGTTCTTC	CASSLGLAGDRFF
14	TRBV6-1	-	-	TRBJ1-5	TGTGCCAGCAGTGAAGAGACCGGCAATCAGCCCCAGCATTTT	CASSEETGNQPQHF
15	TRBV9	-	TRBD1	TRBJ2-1	TGTGCCAGCAGCGGAGGGGACAGGATGGGCAATGAGCAGTTCTTC	CASSGGDRMGNEQFF
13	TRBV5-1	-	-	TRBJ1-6	TGCGCCAGCGGTCCCGACTATAATTCACCCCTCCACTTT	CASGPDYNSPLHF
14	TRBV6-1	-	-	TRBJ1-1	TGTGCCAGCAGAGCCGGCCGACAGAACACTGAAGCTTTCTTT	CASRAGRQNTEAFF
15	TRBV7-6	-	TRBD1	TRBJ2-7	TGTGCCAGCAGCCATATAGGGACAGGAAACTACGAGCAGTACTTC	CASSHIGTGNYEQYF
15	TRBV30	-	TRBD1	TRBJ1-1	TGTGCCTGGAACCAGGGGTGGGGACAGGGGACTGAAGCTTTCTTT	CAWNQGWGQGTEAFF
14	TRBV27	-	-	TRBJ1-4	TGTGCCAGCAGTTTGGCAGGGGTGGGAGAAAAACTGTTTTTT	CASSLAGVGEKLFF
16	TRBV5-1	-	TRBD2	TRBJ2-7	TGCGCCAGCAGCTCGGGACTAGCGGGAGAAGACTACGAGCAGTACTTC	CASSSGLAGEDYEQYF
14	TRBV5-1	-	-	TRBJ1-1	TGCGCCAGCAGCTTGGTTGGCAGGAACACTGAAGCTTTCTTT	CASSLVGRNTEAFF
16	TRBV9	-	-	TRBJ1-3	TGTGCCAGCAGCGTTGACCCGGACACCTCTGGAAACACCATATATTTT	CASSVDPDTSGNTIYF
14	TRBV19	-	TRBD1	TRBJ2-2	TGTGCCAGTAAACAGGGGGAAGGCACCGGGGAGCTGTTTTTT	CASKQGEGTGELFF
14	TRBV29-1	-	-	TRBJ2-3	TGCAGCGTTGAGGGTCGGGGGAAACCAGATACGCAGTATTTT	CSVEGRGKPDTQYF
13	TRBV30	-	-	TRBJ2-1	TGTGCCTGGAGTGTACAACTGATGGATGAGCAGTTCTTC	CAWSVQLMDEQFF
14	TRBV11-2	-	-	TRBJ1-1	TGTGCCAGCAGCCTAGGCCACGTAAACACTGAAGCTTTCTTT	CASSLGHVNTEAFF
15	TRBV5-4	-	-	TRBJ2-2	TGTGCCAGCAGCTACGGGGACATTCGGCCCGGGGAGCTGTTTTTT	CASSYGDIRPGELFF
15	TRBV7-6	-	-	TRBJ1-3	TGTGCCAGCAGCCCCCAGATGGGCCTTGGAAACACCATATATTTT	CASSPQMGLGNTIYF
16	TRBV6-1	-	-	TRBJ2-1	TGTGCCAGCAGTGAATATCCGGGAGTGATCTACAATGAGCAGTTCTTC	CASSEYPGVIYNEQFF
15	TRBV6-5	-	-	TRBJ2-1	TGTGCCAGCAGCCCTCGGGTGACAGGGAGGGATGAGCAGTTCTTC	CASSPRVTGRDEQFF
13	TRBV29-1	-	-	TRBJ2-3	TGCAGCGTTATCGGCAGGTTAACAGATACGCAGTATTTT	CSVIGRLTDTQYF
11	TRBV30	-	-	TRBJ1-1	TGTGCCTGGAGAAAGAGAACGACGACTTTCTTT	CAWRKRTTTFF
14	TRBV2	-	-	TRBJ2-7	TGTGCCAGCAGTGAAAGTAGCCTCTACGACGAGCAGTACTTC	CASSESSLYDEQYF
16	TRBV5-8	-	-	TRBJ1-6	TGTGCCAGCAGCTTGTGGGGGAAGGGAACTAATTCACCCCTCCACTTT	CASSLWGKGTNSPLHF
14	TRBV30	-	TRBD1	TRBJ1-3	TGTGCCTGGAGTGGGACAGGAAGGGCGGACACCATATATTTT	CAWSGTGRADTIYF
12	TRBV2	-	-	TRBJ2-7	TGTGCCAGCAATCCCACTAGTGGCGAGCAGTACTTC	CASNPTSGEQYF
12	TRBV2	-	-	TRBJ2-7	TGTGCCAGCAGACCAAGCTCCTACGAGCAGTACTTC	CASRPSSYEQYF
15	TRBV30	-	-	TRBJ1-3	TGTGCCTGGAGTGTAGCACTCGGACCTGGAAACACCATATATTTT	CAWSVALGPGNTIYF
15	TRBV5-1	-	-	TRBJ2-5	TGCGCCAGCAGCGGGCAACCCGAATGGAGAGAGACCCAGTACTTC	CASSGQPEWRETQYF
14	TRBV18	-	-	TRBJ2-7	TGTGCCAGCTCACCAGGCAGGGTAACCTACGAGCAGTACTTC	CASSPGRVTYEQYF
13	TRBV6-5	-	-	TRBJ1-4	TGTGCCAGCAGGGGGACAAGGAGGGAAAAACTGTTTTTT	CASRGTRREKLFF
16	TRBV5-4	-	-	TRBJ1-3	TGTGCCAGCAGCTTGGGGTCAGGCACCTCTGGAAACACCATATATTTT	CASSLGSGTSGNTIYF